This TCR beta chain derives from a study of OX40 agonist ivuxolimab in advanced cancers. This clone was counted only a few times. Method: immunoSEQ multiplex PCR; TCRdb's copy keeps in-frame clones and lacks some. The sample records roughly 56,000 clones, about 82% being singletons. Trimming left V 4 bases short and J 0 bases short, with 13 bases between. The CDR3 sequence is 16 residues long. Per the germline V gene, CDR1 is KGHSH and CDR2 is LQKENI. This receptor was obtained from an adult with an advanced solid tumor such as melanoma, head and neck, liver or kidney cancer. The chain uses TRBV18 and TRBJ1-3; tentative D call: TRBD1 (5 bases). The specimen comprised CD4+ or CD8+ T cells sorted from blood, sampled in a trial of the OX40 agonist ivuxolimab. The CDR3 sequence: CASSLPTGRSGNTIYF. Here the CDR3 DNA reads TGTGCCAGCTCACTTCCAACGGGACGCTCTGGAAACACCATATATTTT.